One sample yielded the 9 T cell receptor beta chains listed below, sequenced in a study of shared clonotypes between healthy human individuals. Libraries were prepared by immunoSEQ multiplex PCR; TCRdb keeps only in-frame clonotypes and omits some of them. The profile shows a few hundred thousand clones, just over 65% of them singletons. Sequencing was done on a sample of memory CD4+ T cells sorted from blood. Subset meaning: CD45RA-negative fraction. These receptors were obtained from a man aged 25-45 years in good health.

This clone was seen a few times. The rearrangement uses TRBV10-2 and TRBJ2-7, with 9 bases that match TRBD2. CDR1 WSHSY and CDR2 SAAADI come from the germline V gene. The CDR3 is 17 amino acids. The V and J ends lost 0 bases and 1 base, in that order; junction bases with no gene match: 7. The CDR3 nucleotides are TGCGCCAGCAGTGAGTCGGGGATGCTAGCGGGATCCTACGAGCAGTACTTC. Its protein product is CASSESGMLAGSYEQYF.

Written as DNA, the CDR3 is TGCGCCAGCAGCTACGACACAGATACGCAGTATTTT. It encodes CASSYDTDTQYF. The chain recombines TRBV5-1 with TRBJ2-3, with no clear D. Germline-derived CDR1 and CDR2 are SGHRS and YFSETQ. This CDR3 is built from 12 residues. V was trimmed by 3 bases and J by 2 bases, leaving 4 bases between them.

The rearrangement joins TRBV6-5 to TRBJ1-2; D unresolved. There are 14 residues in the CDR3. The V gene lost 2 bases and the J gene lost 0 bases, with 7 bases spanning the gap. The germline V gene has CDR1 MNHEY and CDR2 SVGAGI. CDR3 sequence (DNA): TGTGCCAGCAGTTACGGTCAGACTAACTATGGCTACACCTTC. This encodes CASSYGQTNYGYTF.

The genes are TRBV7-9 and TRBJ2-7, with a possible D match to TRBD2 (6 bases). Germline assignment: CDR1 SEHNR and CDR2 FQNEAQ (reference sequence). V lost 4 bases, J lost 0 bases, and 10 bases lay in between. The CDR3 is made up of 14 amino acids. The CDR3 here is CASSYGTGSYEQYF. The CDR3 DNA reads as TGTGCCAGCAGCTATGGGACTGGCTCCTACGAGCAGTACTTC.

This chain connects TRBV23-1 to TRBJ1-5; D unclear. TRBV23-1 is annotated as an ORF whose role is uncertain. Deletions cut 4 bases from V and 6 bases from J, with 7 bases between. The CDR3 has 12 residues. The CDR3 loop is CASSRASQPQHF. CDR3 sequence (DNA): TGCGCCAGCAGTCGAGCCAGTCAGCCCCAGCATTTT.

Only a few counts were recorded for this clone. This chain connects TRBV28 to TRBJ2-6; D remains unclear. V lost 0 bases and J 0 bases, leaving 6 bases between the germline ends. The CDR3 has 16 residues. Germline values: CDR1 MDHEN, CDR2 SYDVKM. The CDR3 DNA sequence: TGTGCCAGCAGTTTATGGACGGGCTCTGGGGCCAACGTCCTGACTTTC. This sequence encodes CASSLWTGSGANVLTF.

This clone appeared a few times. The V gene is TRBV7-9, the J gene TRBJ2-5; 7 bases are a match to TRBD2. The CDR3 has 14 amino acids. CDR1 is SEHNR, CDR2 FQNEAQ, per germline (reference sequence). With 2 bases clipped from V and 5 bases from J, the junction kept 5 bases outside the gene matches. The CDR3 sequence: CASSLRGGSETQYF. The CDR3 coding sequence is TGTGCCAGCAGCTTAAGGGGAGGGAGTGAGACCCAGTACTTC.

The rearrangement uses TRBV6-1 and TRBJ1-2; 7 nucleotides agree with TRBD1. Germline loops: CDR1 MNHNS, CDR2 SASEGT. The CDR3 extends over 13 amino acids. The V gene end was trimmed by 8 bases and the J gene end by 6 bases; junction bases not matched to a gene: 9. The CDR3 sequence is CASERPTGNGYTF. The CDR3 DNA is TGTGCCAGCGAGAGACCGACAGGGAATGGCTACACCTTC.

The chain joins TRBV28 to TRBJ2-1; TRBD2 matches at 9 bases. Germline values: CDR1 MDHEN, CDR2 SYDVKM. The CDR3 is made up of 16 amino acids. Germline trimming cut 5 bases from V and 8 bases from J; bases unmatched to any gene: 13. CDR3: CASSPISSGNRYEQFF. CDR3 bases: TGTGCCAGCAGTCCCATATCTAGCGGGAATCGGTATGAGCAGTTCTTC.